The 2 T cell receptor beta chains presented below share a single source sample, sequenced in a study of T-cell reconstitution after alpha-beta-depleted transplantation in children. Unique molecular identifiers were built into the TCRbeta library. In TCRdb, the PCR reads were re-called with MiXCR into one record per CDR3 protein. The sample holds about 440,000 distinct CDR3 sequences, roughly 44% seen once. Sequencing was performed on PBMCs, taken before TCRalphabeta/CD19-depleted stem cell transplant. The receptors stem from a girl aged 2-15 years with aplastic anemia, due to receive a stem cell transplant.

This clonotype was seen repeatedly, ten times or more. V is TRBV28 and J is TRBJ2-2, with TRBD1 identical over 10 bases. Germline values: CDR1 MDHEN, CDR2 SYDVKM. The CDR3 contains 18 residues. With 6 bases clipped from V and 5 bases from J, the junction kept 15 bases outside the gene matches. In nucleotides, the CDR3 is TGTGCCAGCAGCGTTCGACACATTGACAGGGGGCGAACCGGGGAGCTGTTTTTT. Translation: CASSVRHIDRGRTGELFF.

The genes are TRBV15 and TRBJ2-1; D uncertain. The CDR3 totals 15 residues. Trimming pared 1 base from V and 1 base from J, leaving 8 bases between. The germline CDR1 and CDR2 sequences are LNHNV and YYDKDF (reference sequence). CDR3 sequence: CATSRGASSYNEQFF. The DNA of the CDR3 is TGTGCCACCAGCAGAGGGGCATCATCCTACAATGAGCAGTTCTTC.